This entry is about one T cell receptor (beta chain). Seattle participants joined during active infection and were tracked over time. This specimen comes from a study of blood T cell repertoires in COVID-19. Study-wide background: Researchers got acute and convalescent COVID-19 samples from the United States, Italy and Spain.

The CDR3 consists of 15 residues. CDR1 is MDHEN, CDR2 SYDVKM, per germline. Trimming removed 8 bases at V and 2 bases at J, with 16 bases between. Clones were read by immunoSEQ multiplex PCR, and TCRdb kept only the in-frame ones, dropping some. The data contain tens of thousands of clones, 80% to 95% of them singletons. The TCR originated in a man between 18 and 29 years old with COVID-19, enrolled during active disease. V gene TRBV28 combines with J gene TRBJ1-5, with D unclear. Sequencing was done on a sample of peripheral blood. The CDR3 nucleotides are TGTGCCAGCGAGGAGCCCCCGGCTGGCAATCAGCCCCAGCATTTT. Translated, it gives CASEEPPAGNQPQHF.